A selection of T cell receptor beta chains follows, all from one sample in a study of T cell repertoires in cytomegalovirus infection. Each CDR3 protein gets one entry after TCRdb re-called the reads with MiXCR. Of hundreds of thousands of distinct CDR3 sequences listed, about 42% were seen once; the top ten hold around 45%. These receptors' targets are unknown. Sequenced material: cultured PBMCs, taken from culture after CMV antigen stimulation. The source of these receptors is a human donor in good health (CMV status not recorded). Some clones in this sample may be carry-over from other donors' samples. CDR3s include the opening cysteine and the closing phenylalanine or tryptophan. Each record gives: clone size, CDR3 length, V gene, D gene, J gene, CDR3 protein, CDR3 DNA. A D gene is named only where the DNA matches it firmly. The size entry is marked missing in some rows and otherwise reads once, few, many or a size class.

>-|17|TRBV4-2|-|TRBJ1-4
CASSQRGGGRRDEKLFF
TGTGCCAGCAGCCAACGGGGGGGGGGGAGGCGAGATGAAAAACTGTTTTTT
>few|17|TRBV20-1|TRBD2|TRBJ2-5
CSARVGLAGAGFGTQYF
TGCAGTGCTAGAGTAGGACTAGCGGGGGCCGGATTCGGGACCCAGTACTTC
>-|13|TRBV6-5|TRBD1|TRBJ1-6
CASRDRGGSPLHF
TGTGCCAGCAGGGACAGGGGTGGATCACCCCTCCACTTT
>few|16|TRBV12-3/TRBV12-4|-|TRBJ1-2
CASSLLGASLNYGYTF
TGTGCCAGCAGTTTATTGGGGGCTAGCCTTAACTATGGCTACACCTTC
>few|19|TRBV7-6|TRBD1|TRBJ1-5
CASSLLPGQGEYSNQPQHF
TGTGCCAGCAGTCTCCTACCGGGACAGGGAGAGTATAGCAATCAGCCCCAGCATTTT
>-|13|TRBV7-6|-|TRBJ1-2
CASSLGPYSGYTF
TGTGCCAGCAGCTTAGGGCCTTACTCTGGCTACACCTTC
>-|13|TRBV27|-|TRBJ1-2
CASSLFANYGYTF
TGTGCCAGCAGTTTATTTGCTAACTATGGCTACACCTTC
>few|16|TRBV12-3/TRBV12-4|TRBD2|TRBJ2-3
CASSPPGLGISDTQYF
TGTGCCAGCAGTCCGCCGGGACTAGGTATTTCAGATACGCAGTATTTT
>few|15|TRBV7-2|-|TRBJ2-7
CASSLAGGGFYEQYF
TGTGCCAGCAGCTTAGCCGGGGGCGGGTTCTACGAGCAGTACTTC
>few|17|TRBV7-3|TRBD1|TRBJ2-6
CASSRGTGGAGANVLTF
TGTGCCAGCAGCCGTGGGACAGGGGGCGCTGGGGCCAACGTCCTGACTTTC
>-|13|TRBV7-2|-|TRBJ1-2
CASSLALGGGYTF
TGTGCCAGCAGCTTAGCCCTCGGAGGTGGCTACACCTTC
>-|18|TRBV7-2|TRBD2|TRBJ2-4
CASSSSLLAGVAKNIQYF
TGTGCCAGCAGCTCCTCCCTCTTAGCGGGTGTAGCCAAAAACATTCAGTACTTC
>-|15|TRBV7-2|-|TRBJ2-7
CASSLASGVTNEQYF
TGTGCCAGCAGCTTAGCGTCCGGGGTTACGAACGAGCAGTACTTC
>-|14|TRBV7-2|-|TRBJ2-1
CASTQMKTYNEQFF
TGTGCCAGCACCCAAATGAAAACCTACAATGAGCAGTTCTTC
>-|13|TRBV7-8|-|TRBJ2-7
CASSTIPEDEQYF
TGTGCCAGCAGCACAATCCCCGAGGACGAGCAGTACTTC
>-|16|TRBV19|-|TRBJ1-4
CASSFVRGTTNEKLFF
TGTGCCAGTAGTTTCGTCCGGGGTACAACTAATGAAAAACTGTTTTTT
>-|17|TRBV7-2|TRBD2|TRBJ2-1
CASSLGVLAREINEQFF
TGTGCCAGCAGCTTAGGGGTTTTGGCGCGGGAGATAAATGAGCAGTTCTTC
>-|12|TRBV20-1|-|TRBJ1-1
CSARGPGTEAFF
TGCAGTGCCCGAGGCCCCGGGACTGAAGCTTTCTTT
>few|12|TRBV7-4|-|TRBJ2-1
CASSPRPNEQFF
TGTGCCAGCAGCCCCCGTCCCAATGAGCAGTTCTTC
>-|14|TRBV10-2|-|TRBJ2-5
CASSKQRPGETQYF
TGCGCCAGCAGCAAACAGCGCCCCGGGGAGACCCAGTACTTC
>many|15|TRBV7-2|TRBD2|TRBJ2-5
CASSPRTSGRETQYF
TGTGCCAGCAGCCCCCGGACTAGCGGGAGAGAGACCCAGTACTTC
>many|14|TRBV7-2|TRBD2|TRBJ2-7
CASSPPGLAYEQYF
TGTGCCAGCAGCCCCCCGGGACTAGCTTACGAGCAGTACTTC
>few|12|TRBV6-2/TRBV6-3|-|TRBJ2-7
CASNPTNERLYF
TGTGCCAGCAACCCAACTAATGAGCGACTGTACTTC
>-|12|TRBV6-2/TRBV6-3|TRBD1|TRBJ1-1
CATWDRTIEAFF
TGTGCCACCTGGGACAGGACAATCGAAGCTTTCTTT
>-|14|TRBV6-6|-|TRBJ2-5
CASSYWDIQETQYF
TGTGCCAGCAGTTACTGGGACATTCAAGAGACCCAGTACTTC
>-|15|TRBV12-3/TRBV12-4|-|TRBJ2-3
CASSPGPYGVDTQYF
TGTGCCAGCAGTCCGGGTCCTTACGGCGTGGATACGCAGTATTTT
>-|14|TRBV7-4|-|TRBJ2-5
CASSSQRDQETQYF
TGTGCCAGCAGCTCCCAGCGGGACCAAGAGACCCAGTACTTC
>-|15|TRBV7-2|-|TRBJ2-1
CASSLRGLTNNEQFF
TGTGCCAGCAGCTTAAGGGGATTGACAAACAATGAGCAGTTCTTC
>few|15|TRBV7-2|-|TRBJ1-2
CASSLRGGLGYGYTF
TGTGCCAGCAGCTTAAGGGGGGGTCTGGGCTATGGCTACACCTTC
>few|15|TRBV6-1|-|TRBJ2-3
CASSEGGRSTDTQYF
TGTGCCAGCAGTGAAGGGGGCAGAAGCACAGATACGCAGTATTTT
>-|16|TRBV6-5|-|TRBJ1-6
CASSRNRESYNSPLHF
TGTGCCAGCAGTAGAAACAGGGAATCCTATAATTCACCCCTCCACTTT
>-|14|TRBV7-2|-|TRBJ2-3
CASSLWPGTDTQYF
TGTGCCAGCAGCTTATGGCCAGGCACAGATACGCAGTATTTT
>few|15|TRBV11-2|TRBD2|TRBJ2-7
CASSLELAGVREQYF
TGTGCCAGCAGCTTAGAACTAGCGGGAGTACGCGAGCAGTACTTC
>few|14|TRBV6-2/TRBV6-3|-|TRBJ2-1
CASRPRDNPGEQFF
TGTGCCAGCAGACCCCGGGATAACCCGGGCGAGCAGTTCTTC
>many|12|TRBV18|-|TRBJ2-5
CASSPAGETQYF
TGTGCCAGCAGCCCTGCAGGAGAGACCCAGTACTTC
>-|15|TRBV4-1|-|TRBJ1-2
CASSQVPGLFYGYTF
TGCGCCAGCAGCCAAGTACCGGGACTCTTCTATGGCTACACCTTC
>many|14|TRBV7-2|-|TRBJ1-1
CASRLQGMNTEAFF
TGTGCCAGCAGACTACAGGGTATGAACACTGAAGCTTTCTTT